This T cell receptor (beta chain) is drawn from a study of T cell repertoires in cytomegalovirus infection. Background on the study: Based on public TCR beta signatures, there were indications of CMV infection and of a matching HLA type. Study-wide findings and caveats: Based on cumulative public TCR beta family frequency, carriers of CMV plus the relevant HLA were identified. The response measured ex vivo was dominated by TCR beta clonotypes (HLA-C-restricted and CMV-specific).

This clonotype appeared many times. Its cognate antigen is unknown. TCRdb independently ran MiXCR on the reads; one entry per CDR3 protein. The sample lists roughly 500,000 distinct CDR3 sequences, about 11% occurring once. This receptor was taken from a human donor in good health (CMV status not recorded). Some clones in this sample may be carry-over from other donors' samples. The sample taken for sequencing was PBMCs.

CDR3 residues: CASSPRGADTEAFF. The CDR3, as DNA: TGTGCCAGCAGCCCACGAGGGGCGGACACTGAAGCTTTCTTT. V is TRBV7-3 and J is TRBJ1-1, with a weak D call TRBD1 (5 bases). Per germline, CDR1 SGHTA and CDR2 FQGTGA. Trimming cost V 5 bases and J 3 bases, with 13 bases left between them. The CDR3 has 14 amino acids. Full variable domain (rest looked up from reference TRBV7-3 and TRBJ1-1): GAGVSQTPSNKVTEKGKYVELRCDPISGHTALYWYRQSLGQGPEFLIYFQGTGAADDSGLPNDRFFAVRPEGSVSTLKIQRTERGDSAVYLCASSPRGADTEAFFGQGTRLTVV.